This T cell receptor (beta chain) was profiled in a study of blood T cell repertoires in COVID-19. Some clones are missing from TCRdb's copy, which holds only in-frame ones; the method was immunoSEQ multiplex PCR. The sample contains under 250,000 clones, over 80% of which appear only once. The CDR3 has 11 residues. Germline V gene data show CDR1 as SGHTA and CDR2 as FQGNSA. The V and J ends lost 4 bases and 7 bases respectively, with 5 bases between them. The sequenced sample consisted of PBMCs or T cells enriched from blood (not recorded which). The chain links TRBV7-2 to TRBJ2-1; D is ambiguous. This TCR was sampled from a woman in her thirties or forties who had been exposed to COVID-19. For the CDR3, the DNA is TGTGCCAGCAGCTCCAATAATGAGCAGTTCTTC. Amino acids: CASSSNNEQFF.